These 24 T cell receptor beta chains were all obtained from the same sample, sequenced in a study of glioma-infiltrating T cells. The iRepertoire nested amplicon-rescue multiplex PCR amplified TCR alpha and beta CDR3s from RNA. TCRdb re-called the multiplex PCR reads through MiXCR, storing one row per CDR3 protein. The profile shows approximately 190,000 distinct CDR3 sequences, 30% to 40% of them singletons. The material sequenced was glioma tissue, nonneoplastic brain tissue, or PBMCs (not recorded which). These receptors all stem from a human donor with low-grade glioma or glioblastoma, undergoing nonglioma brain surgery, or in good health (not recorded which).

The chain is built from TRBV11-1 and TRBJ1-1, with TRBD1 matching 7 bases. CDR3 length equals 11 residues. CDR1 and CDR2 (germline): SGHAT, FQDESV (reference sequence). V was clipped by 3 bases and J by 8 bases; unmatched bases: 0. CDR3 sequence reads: CASSLTGEAFF. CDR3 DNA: TGTGCCAGCAGCTTGACAGGGGAAGCTTTCTTT.

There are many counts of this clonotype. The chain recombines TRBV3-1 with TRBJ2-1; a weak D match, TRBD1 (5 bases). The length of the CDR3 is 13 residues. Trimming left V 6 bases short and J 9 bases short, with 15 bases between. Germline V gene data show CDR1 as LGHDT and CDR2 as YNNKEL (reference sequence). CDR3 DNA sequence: TGTGCCAGCAGTACGATCGAGCAGGGTGAGCAGTTCTTC. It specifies CASSTIEQGEQFF.

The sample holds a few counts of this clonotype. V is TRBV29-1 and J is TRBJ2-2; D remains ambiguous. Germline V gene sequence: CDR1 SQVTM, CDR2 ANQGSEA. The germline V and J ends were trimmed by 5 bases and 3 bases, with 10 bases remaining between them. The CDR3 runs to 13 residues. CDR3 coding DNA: TGCAGCGTTTTTAGCTGGGACACCGGGGAGCTGTTTTTT. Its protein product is CSVFSWDTGELFF.

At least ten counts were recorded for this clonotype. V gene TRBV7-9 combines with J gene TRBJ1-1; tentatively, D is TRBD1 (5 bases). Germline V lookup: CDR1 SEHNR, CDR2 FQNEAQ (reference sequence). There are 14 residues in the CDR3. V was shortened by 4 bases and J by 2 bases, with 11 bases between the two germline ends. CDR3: CASSSTGQNTEAFF. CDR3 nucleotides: TGTGCCAGCAGCTCCACAGGACAAAACACTGAAGCTTTCTTT.

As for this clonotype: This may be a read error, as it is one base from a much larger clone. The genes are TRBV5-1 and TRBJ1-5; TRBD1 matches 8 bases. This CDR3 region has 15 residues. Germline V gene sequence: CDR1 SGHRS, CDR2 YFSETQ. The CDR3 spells CATSPGTGGNQPQHF. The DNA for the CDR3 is TGCGCCACCAGCCCCGGGACAGGAGGGAATCAGCCCCAGCATTTT. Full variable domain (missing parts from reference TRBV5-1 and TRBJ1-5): KAGVTQTPRYLIKTRGQQVTLSCSPISGHRSVSWYQQTPGQGLQFLFEYFSETQRNKGNFPGRFSGRQFSNSRSEMNVSTLELGDSALYLCATSPGTGGNQPQHFGDGTRLSIL.

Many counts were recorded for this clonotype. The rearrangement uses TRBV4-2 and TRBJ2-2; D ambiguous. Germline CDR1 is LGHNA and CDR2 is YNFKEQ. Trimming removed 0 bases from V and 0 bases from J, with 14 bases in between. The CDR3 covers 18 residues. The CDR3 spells CASSQDATWSTNTGELFF. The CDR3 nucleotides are TGTGCCAGCAGCCAAGACGCCACGTGGAGCACGAACACCGGGGAGCTGTTTTTT.

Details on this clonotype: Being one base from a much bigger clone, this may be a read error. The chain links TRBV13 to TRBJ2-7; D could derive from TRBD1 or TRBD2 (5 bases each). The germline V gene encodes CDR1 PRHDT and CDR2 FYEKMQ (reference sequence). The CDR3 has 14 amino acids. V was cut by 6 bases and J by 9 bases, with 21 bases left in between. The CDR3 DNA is TGTGCCAGCAGGCAAGCCGTCGGGACCCATGCGCAGTACTTC. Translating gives CASRQAVGTHAQYF.

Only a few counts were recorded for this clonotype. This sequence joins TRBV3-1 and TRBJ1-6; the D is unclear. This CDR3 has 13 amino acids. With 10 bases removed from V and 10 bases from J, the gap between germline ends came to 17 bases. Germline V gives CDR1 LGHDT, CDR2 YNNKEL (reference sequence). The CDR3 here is CATGPARKSPLHF. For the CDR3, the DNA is TGTGCCACCGGACCGGCACGGAAGTCACCCCTCCACTTT.

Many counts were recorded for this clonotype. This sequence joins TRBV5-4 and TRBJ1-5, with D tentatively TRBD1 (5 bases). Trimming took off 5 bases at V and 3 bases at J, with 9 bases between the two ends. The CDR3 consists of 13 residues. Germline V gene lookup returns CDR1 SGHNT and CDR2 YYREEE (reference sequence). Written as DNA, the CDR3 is TGTGCCAGCAGTTGGGGGGACAATCAGCCCCAGCATTTT. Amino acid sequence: CASSWGDNQPQHF.

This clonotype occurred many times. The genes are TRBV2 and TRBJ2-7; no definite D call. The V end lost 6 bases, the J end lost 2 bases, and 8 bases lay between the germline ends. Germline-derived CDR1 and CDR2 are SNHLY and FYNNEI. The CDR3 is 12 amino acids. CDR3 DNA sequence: TGTGCCAGCAGACGGATCACCTACGAGCAGTACTTC. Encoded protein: CASRRITYEQYF.

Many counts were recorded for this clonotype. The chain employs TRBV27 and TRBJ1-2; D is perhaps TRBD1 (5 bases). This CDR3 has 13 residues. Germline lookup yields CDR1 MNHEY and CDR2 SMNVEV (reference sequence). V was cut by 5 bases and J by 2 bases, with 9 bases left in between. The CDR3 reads CASSTDKNYGYTF. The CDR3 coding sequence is TGTGCCAGCAGTACGGACAAGAACTATGGCTACACCTTC.

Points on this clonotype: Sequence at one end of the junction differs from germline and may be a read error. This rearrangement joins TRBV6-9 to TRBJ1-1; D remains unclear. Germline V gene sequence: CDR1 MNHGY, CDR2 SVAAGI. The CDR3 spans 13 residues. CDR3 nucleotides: TGTGCCAGCAGTTTTATGGGTGACACTGAAGCTCTCTTT. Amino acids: CASSFMGDTEALF.

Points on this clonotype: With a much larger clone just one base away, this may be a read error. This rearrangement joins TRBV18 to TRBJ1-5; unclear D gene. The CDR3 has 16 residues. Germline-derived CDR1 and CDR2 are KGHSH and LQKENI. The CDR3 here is CASSETGEYSNKPQHF. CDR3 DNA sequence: TGTGCCAGCTCAGAAACCGGGGAATATAGCAATAAGCCCCAGCATTTT.

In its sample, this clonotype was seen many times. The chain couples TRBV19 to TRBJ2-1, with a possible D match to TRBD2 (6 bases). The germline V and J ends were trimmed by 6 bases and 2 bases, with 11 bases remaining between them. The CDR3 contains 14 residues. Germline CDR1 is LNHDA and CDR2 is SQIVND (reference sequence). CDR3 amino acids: CASREGGAYNEQFF. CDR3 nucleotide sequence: TGTGCCAGTAGGGAGGGCGGAGCCTACAATGAGCAGTTCTTC.

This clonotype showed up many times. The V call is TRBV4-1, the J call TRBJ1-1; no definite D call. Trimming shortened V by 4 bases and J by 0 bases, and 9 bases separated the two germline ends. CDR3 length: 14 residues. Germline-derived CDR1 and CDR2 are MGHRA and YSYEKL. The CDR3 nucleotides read TGCGCCAGCAGCCCGAAAAATTTGAACACTGAAGCTTTCTTT. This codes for CASSPKNLNTEAFF.

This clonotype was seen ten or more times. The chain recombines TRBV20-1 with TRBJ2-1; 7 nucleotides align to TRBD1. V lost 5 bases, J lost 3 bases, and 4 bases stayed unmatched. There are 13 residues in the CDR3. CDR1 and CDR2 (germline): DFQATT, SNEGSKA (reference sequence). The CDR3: CSAQGDSYNEQFF. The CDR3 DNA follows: TGCAGTGCTCAAGGGGACAGCTACAATGAGCAGTTCTTC.

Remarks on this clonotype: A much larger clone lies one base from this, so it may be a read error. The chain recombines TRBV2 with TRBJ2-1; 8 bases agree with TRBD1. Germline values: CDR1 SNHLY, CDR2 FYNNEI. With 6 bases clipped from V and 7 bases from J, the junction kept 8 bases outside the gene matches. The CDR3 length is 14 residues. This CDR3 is CASRGGQAVNEQFF. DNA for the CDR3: TGTGCCAGCAGGGGGGGACAGGCTGTAAATGAGCAGTTCTTC.

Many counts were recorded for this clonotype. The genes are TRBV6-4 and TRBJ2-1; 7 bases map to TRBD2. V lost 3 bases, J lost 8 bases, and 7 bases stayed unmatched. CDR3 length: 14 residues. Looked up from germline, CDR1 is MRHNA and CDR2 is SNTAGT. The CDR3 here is CASSEYAGADEQFF. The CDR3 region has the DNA TGTGCCAGCAGTGAATATGCGGGAGCGGATGAGCAGTTCTTC.

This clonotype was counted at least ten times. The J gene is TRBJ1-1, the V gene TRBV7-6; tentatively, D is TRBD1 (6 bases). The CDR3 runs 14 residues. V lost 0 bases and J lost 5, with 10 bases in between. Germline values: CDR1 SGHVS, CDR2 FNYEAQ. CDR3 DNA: TGTGCCAGCAGCTTAGCGCGGGGGGCGACTGAAGCTTTCTTT. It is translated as CASSLARGATEAFF. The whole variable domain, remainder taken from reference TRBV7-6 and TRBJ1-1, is GAGVSQSPRYKVTKRGQDVALRCDPISGHVSLYWYRQALGQGPEFLTYFNYEAQQDKSGLPNDRFSAERPEGSISTLTIQRTEQRDSAMYRCASSLARGATEAFFGQGTRLTVV.

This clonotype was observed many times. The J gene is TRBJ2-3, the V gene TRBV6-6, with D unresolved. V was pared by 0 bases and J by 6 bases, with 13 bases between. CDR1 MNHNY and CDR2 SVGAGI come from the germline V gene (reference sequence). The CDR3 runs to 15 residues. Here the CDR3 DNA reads TGTGCCAGCAGTTACTCCCGGCCTGGGTCGGATACGCAGTATTTT. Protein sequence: CASSYSRPGSDTQYF.

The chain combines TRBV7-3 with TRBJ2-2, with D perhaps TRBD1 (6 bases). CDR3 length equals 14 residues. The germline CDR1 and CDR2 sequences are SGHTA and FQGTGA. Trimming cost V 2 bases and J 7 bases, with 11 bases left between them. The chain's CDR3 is CASSLGQGNGELFF. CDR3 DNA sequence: TGTGCCAGCAGCTTAGGCCAGGGGAACGGGGAGCTGTTTTTT. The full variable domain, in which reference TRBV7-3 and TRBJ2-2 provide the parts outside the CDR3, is GAGVSQTPSNKVTEKGKYVELRCDPISGHTALYWYRQSLGQGPEFLIYFQGTGAADDSGLPNDRFFAVRPEGSVSTLKIQRTERGDSAVYLCASSLGQGNGELFFGEGSRLTVL.

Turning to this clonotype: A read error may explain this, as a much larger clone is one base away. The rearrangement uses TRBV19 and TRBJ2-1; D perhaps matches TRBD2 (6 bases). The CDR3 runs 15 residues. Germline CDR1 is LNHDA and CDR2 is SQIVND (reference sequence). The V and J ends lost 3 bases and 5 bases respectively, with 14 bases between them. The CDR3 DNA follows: TGTGCCAGTAGTATGATAACGGGAGCAAACAATGAGCAGTTCTTC. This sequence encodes CASSMITGANNEQFF.

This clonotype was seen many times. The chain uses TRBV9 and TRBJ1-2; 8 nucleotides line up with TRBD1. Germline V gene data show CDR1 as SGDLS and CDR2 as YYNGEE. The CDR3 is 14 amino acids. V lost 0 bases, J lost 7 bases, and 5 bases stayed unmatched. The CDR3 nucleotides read TGTGCCAGCAGCGTAGGGGCAGGGGGCGTTGGCTACACCTTC. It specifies CASSVGAGGVGYTF.

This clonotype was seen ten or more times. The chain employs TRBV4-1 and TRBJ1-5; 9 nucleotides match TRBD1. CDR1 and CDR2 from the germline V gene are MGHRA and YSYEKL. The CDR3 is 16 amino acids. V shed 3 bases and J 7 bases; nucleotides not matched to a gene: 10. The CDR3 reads CASSHLGQGISQPQHF. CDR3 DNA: TGCGCCAGCAGCCACCTGGGACAGGGCATAAGCCAGCCCCAGCATTTT.